This T cell receptor (beta chain) was obtained from a study of T-cell memory formation after mild COVID-19. Study conclusions and caveats: CD4+ clones that contracted lay mainly in CM and EM; CD8+ ones lay in EMRA. Pre-infection memory already had some responding clones, implying cross-reactive memory joined.

TCRdb itself ran the 5' RACE reads through MiXCR, one entry per CDR3 protein. The table lists fewer than 550,000 distinct CDR3 sequences, about 20% of them singletons. About this clonotype itself: Its matching antigen is unknown.

Germline values: CDR1 LNHDA, CDR2 SQIVND (reference sequence). The CDR3 is 15 residues long. Trimming cost V 3 bases and J 0 bases, with 12 bases left between them. The material sequenced was PBMCs or a T cell subset sorted from them (not recorded which). The V gene is TRBV19, the J gene TRBJ2-7, with D unresolved. The sequence was collected from an adult woman who had mild COVID-19 (a few samples of this study predate the infection). Cell type and time point are not known. In DNA form, the CDR3 reads TGTGCCAGTAGTATGATCCATGGGCCCTCCTACGAGCAGTACTTC. Its translation: CASSMIHGPSYEQYF.